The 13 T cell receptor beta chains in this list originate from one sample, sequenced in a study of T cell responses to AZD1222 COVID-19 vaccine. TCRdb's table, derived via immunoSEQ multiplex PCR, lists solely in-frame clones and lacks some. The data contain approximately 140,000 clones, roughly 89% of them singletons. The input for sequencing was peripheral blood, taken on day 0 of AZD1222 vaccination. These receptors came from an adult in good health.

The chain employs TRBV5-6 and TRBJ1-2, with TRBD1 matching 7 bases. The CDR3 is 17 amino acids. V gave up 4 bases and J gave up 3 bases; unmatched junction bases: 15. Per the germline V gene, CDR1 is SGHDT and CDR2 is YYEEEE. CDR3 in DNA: TGTGCCAGCAGCCCTGGACAGGACGCGAGACTTGACTATGGCTACACCTTC. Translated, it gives CASSPGQDARLDYGYTF.

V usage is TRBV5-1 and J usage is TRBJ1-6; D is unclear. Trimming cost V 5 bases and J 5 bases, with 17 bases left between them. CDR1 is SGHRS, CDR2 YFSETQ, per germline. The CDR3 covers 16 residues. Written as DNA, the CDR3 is TGCGCCAGCAGTCCACTTTTATTAGGAGATAATTCACCCCTCCACTTT. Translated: CASSPLLLGDNSPLHF.

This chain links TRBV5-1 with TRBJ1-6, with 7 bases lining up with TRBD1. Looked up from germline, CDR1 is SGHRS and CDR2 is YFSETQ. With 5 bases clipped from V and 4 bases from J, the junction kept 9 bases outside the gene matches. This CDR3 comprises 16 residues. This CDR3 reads CASRLRQGSYNSPLHF. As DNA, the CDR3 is TGCGCCAGCAGGCTCAGACAGGGCTCTTATAATTCACCCCTCCACTTT.

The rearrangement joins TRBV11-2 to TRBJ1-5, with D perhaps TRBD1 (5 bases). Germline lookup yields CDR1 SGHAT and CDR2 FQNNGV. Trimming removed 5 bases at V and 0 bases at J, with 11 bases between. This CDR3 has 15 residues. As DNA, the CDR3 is TGTGCCAGCAGCGAAGGACAAAGTAGCAATCAGCCCCAGCATTTT. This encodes CASSEGQSSNQPQHF.

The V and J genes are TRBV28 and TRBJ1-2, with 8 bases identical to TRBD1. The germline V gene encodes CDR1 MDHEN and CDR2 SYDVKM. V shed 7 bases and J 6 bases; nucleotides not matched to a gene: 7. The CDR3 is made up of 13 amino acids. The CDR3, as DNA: TGTGCCAGCAAAGGACAGGGTGGCCATGGCTACACCTTC. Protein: CASKGQGGHGYTF.

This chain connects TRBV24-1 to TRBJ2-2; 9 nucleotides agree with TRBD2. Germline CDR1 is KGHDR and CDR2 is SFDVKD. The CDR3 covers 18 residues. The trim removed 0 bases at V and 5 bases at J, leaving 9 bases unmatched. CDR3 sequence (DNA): TGTGCCACCAGTGATTTGCGGGAGCGGGAGGCCGGGACCGGGGAGCTGTTTTTT. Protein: CATSDLREREAGTGELFF.

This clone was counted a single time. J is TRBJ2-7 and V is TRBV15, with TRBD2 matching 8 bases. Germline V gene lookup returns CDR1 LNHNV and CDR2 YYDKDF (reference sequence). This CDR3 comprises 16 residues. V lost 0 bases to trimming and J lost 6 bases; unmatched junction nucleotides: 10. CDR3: CATSRDMRLATLEQYF. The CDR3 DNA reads TGTGCCACCAGCAGAGATATGAGACTAGCGACGCTCGAGCAGTACTTC.

The CDR3: CAIRPNGLSTDTQYF. The CDR3 nucleotides read TGTGCCATCAGACCTAACGGGTTAAGCACAGATACGCAGTATTTT. The genes are TRBV10-3 and TRBJ2-3; D is unclear. This CDR3 has 15 amino acids. V was trimmed by 6 bases and J by 0 bases, leaving 13 bases between them. Germline CDR1 is ENHRY and CDR2 is SYGVKD.

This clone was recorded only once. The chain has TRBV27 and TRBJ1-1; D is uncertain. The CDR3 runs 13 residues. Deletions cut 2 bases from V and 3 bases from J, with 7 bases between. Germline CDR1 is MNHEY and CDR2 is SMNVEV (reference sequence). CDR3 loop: CASSLIYYTEAFF. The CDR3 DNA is TGTGCCAGCAGTTTAATATACTACACTGAAGCTTTCTTT.

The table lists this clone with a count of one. The CDR3 sequence: CASSPSTVQAGNQPQHF. CDR3 sequence (DNA): TGTGCCAGCAGCCCTTCGACAGTCCAAGCGGGCAATCAGCCCCAGCATTTT. The chain uses TRBV28 and TRBJ1-5, with D perhaps matching TRBD1 (5 bases). Per germline, CDR1 MDHEN and CDR2 SYDVKM. CDR3 size: 17 residues. Trimming pared 6 bases from V and 2 bases from J, leaving 20 bases between.

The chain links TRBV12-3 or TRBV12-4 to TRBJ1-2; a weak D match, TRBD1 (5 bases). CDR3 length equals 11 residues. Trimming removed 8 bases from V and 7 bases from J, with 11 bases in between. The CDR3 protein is CASLGGFGYTF. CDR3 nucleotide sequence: TGTGCCAGCCTCGGGGGATTTGGCTACACCTTC.

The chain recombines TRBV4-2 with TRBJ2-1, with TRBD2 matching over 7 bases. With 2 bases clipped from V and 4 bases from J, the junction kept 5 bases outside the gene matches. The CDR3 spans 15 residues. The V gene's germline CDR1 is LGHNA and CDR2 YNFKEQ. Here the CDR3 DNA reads TGTGCCAGCAGCCAACAGGCGGGAGTTTACAATGAGCAGTTCTTC. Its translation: CASSQQAGVYNEQFF.

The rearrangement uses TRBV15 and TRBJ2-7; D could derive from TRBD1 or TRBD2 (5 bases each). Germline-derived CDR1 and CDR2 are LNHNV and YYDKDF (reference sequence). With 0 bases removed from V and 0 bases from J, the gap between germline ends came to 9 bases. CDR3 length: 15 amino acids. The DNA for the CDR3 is TGTGCCACCAGCAGAGAGGCAGGGACCTCCTACGAGCAGTACTTC. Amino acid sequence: CATSREAGTSYEQYF. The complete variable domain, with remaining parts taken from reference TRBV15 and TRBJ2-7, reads DAMVIQNPRYQVTQFGKPVTLSCSQTLNHNVMYWYQQKSSQAPKLLFHYYDKDFNNEADTPDNFQSRRPNTSFCFLDIRSPGLGDTAMYLCATSREAGTSYEQYFGPGTRLTVT.